The 4 T cell receptor beta chains given below trace back to one sample, sequenced in a study of regulatory T cells in long-lasting Graves disease. Libraries of TCR beta came from iRepertoire HTBI primers plus Arm-PCR of CDR3 regions. One entry per CDR3 protein results from TCRdb running MiXCR on the multiplex PCR reads. Of about 460,000 distinct CDR3 sequences listed, about 20% are singletons. Indicated time point: persistent/refractory GD, antithyroid drugs over 5 years with positive TRAb. Isolated PBMC RNA provided the starting material for the TCR library. Source: peripheral blood mononuclear cells (PBMCs), taken when the disease was refractory, from a patient treated with antithyroid drugs. Receptor source: a female donor with Graves disease.

The V gene is TRBV9, the J gene TRBJ2-2; 7 bases line up with TRBD1. J was trimmed by 1 base and V by 2 bases; bases with no gene match: 5. The CDR3 is 16 residues long. Germline V CDR1 and CDR2: SGDLS, YYNGEE. CDR3 nucleotides: TGTGCCAGCAGCGTGGCGACAGGGCTGAACACCGGGGAGCTGTTTTTT. The encoded protein is CASSVATGLNTGELFF.

The CDR3 is CASSQLFLETHTGELFF. The CDR3 DNA follows: TGCGCCAGCAGCCAATTGTTCCTAGAGACGCACACCGGGGAGCTGTTTTTT. V usage is TRBV4-3 and J usage is TRBJ2-2; D is undetermined. The ends were cut back, 2 bases at V and 3 bases at J, with 16 bases in the middle. The CDR3 is 17 amino acids. The germline V gene has CDR1 LGHNA and CDR2 YSLEER.

Ten or more counts support this clonotype. V gene TRBV28 combines with J gene TRBJ1-5; D possibly corresponds to TRBD1 (6 bases). V was cut by 7 bases and J by 1 base, with 17 bases left in between. The germline CDR1 and CDR2 sequences are MDHEN and SYDVKM. The CDR3 loop spans 16 amino acids. This chain's CDR3 is CASKVVGTPSNQPQHF. The CDR3 DNA reads TGTGCCAGCAAGGTTGTGGGGACACCAAGCAATCAGCCCCAGCATTTT.

This clonotype came up many times. The V and J genes are TRBV28 and TRBJ1-2; tentative D call: TRBD1 (5 bases). Per the germline V gene, CDR1 is MDHEN and CDR2 is SYDVKM. V lost 7 bases to trimming and J lost 4 bases, with 16 bases between them. The CDR3 is made up of 14 amino acids. CDR3 in amino acids: CASNSKGIGYGYTF. For the CDR3, the DNA is TGTGCCAGCAACTCAAAGGGGATTGGCTATGGCTACACCTTC.